What follows are 11 T cell receptor beta chains derived from one specimen sequenced in a study of blood T cell repertoires in COVID-19. The method was immunoSEQ multiplex PCR; TCRdb's version includes in-frame clones alone and lacks a portion of them. The sample contains some 130,000 clones, approximately 85% of which appear only once. Sequencing was carried out using peripheral blood. These receptors were collected from a human donor in a cohort sampled during active COVID-19.

This clone was seen just once. V is TRBV29-1 and J is TRBJ1-2; TRBD1 matches at 11 bases. Germline lookup yields CDR1 SQVTM and CDR2 ANQGSEA. Trimming at V came to 6 bases and at J to 5 bases, leaving 5 bases not matched to a gene. The CDR3 is 13 residues long. CDR3 nucleotide sequence: TGCAGCGTCCCAGGACAGGGGGCGTATGGCTACACCTTC. Its translation is CSVPGQGAYGYTF.

The chain employs TRBV4-3 and TRBJ2-7, with no clear D. V dropped 1 base and J dropped 0 bases, with 10 bases sitting between them. The CDR3 contains 15 residues. CDR1 LGHNA and CDR2 YSLEER come from the germline V gene. For the CDR3, the DNA is TGCGCCAGCAGCCAAGCGGTGTTTAGCTCCTACGAGCAGTACTTC. Protein sequence: CASSQAVFSSYEQYF.

The rearrangement joins TRBV7-9 to TRBJ1-2; the match to TRBD1 covers 8 bases. CDR1 SEHNR and CDR2 FQNEAQ come from the germline V gene (reference sequence). V shed 5 bases and J 4 bases; nucleotides not matched to a gene: 6. The CDR3 loop spans 14 amino acids. The CDR3 DNA reads TGTGCCAGCAGCCGAGACAGGGGTGTCTATGGCTACACCTTC. The encoded protein is CASSRDRGVYGYTF.

The rearrangement links TRBV7-9 to TRBJ2-3; 8 nucleotides match TRBD2. The CDR3 consists of 14 residues. With 3 bases clipped from V and 9 bases from J, the junction kept 8 bases outside the gene matches. The germline CDR1 and CDR2 sequences are SEHNR and FQNEAQ (reference sequence). DNA for the CDR3: TGTGCCAGCAGCTTTAGCGGGGAAGAAGGCACGCAGTATTTT. Translation: CASSFSGEEGTQYF.

The genes are TRBV7-2 and TRBJ1-2, with D possibly TRBD1 on 6 matching bases. The CDR3 loop spans 15 amino acids. The V and J ends lost 1 base and 2 bases respectively, with 11 bases between them. The germline V gene encodes CDR1 SGHTA and CDR2 FQGNSA. In nucleotides, the CDR3 is TGTGCCAGCAGCTTAGAAGAGGGGGTGAACTATGGCTACACCTTC. As protein: CASSLEEGVNYGYTF. The variable domain in full, with the rest retrieved from reference TRBV7-2 and TRBJ1-2, is GAGVSQSPSNKVTEKGKDVELRCDPISGHTALYWYRQSLGQGLEFLIYFQGNSAPDKSGLPSDRFSAERTGGSVSTLTIQRTQQEDSAVYLCASSLEEGVNYGYTFGSGTRLTVV.

V gene TRBV6-5 combines with J gene TRBJ2-7; 9 bases agree with TRBD2. Per the germline V gene, CDR1 is MNHEY and CDR2 is SVGAGI. The CDR3 has 14 residues. V was pared by 4 bases and J by 3 bases, with 4 bases of the junction left unmatched. The CDR3 DNA is TGTGCCAGCAGTTTAGCGGGGGACAACTACGAGCAGTACTTC. It encodes CASSLAGDNYEQYF.

The chain is built from TRBV3-1 (or the pseudogene TRBV3-2) and TRBJ2-1; 13 bases map to TRBD2. V dropped 5 bases and J dropped 7; count of bases not matched to a gene: 14. The CDR3 has 18 amino acids. In germline, CDR1 is LGHDT, CDR2 YNNKEL (reference sequence). CDR3 sequence: CASSSGTSGIGAQNEQFF. In DNA form, the CDR3 reads TGTGCCAGCAGCTCTGGGACTAGCGGGATCGGGGCTCAGAATGAGCAGTTCTTC.

The V call is TRBV30, the J call TRBJ1-3; unclear D gene. Germline CDR1 GTSNPN, CDR2 SVGIG (reference sequence). The V end was cut by 0 bases, the J end by 4 bases, with 7 bases between. This CDR3 is built from 13 residues. CDR3 loop: CAWSVLSGNTIYF. CDR3 DNA: TGTGCCTGGAGTGTACTATCGGGAAACACCATATATTTT.

The rearrangement links TRBV5-1 to TRBJ1-2, with D unresolved. Trimming took off 3 bases at V and 8 bases at J, with 20 bases between the two ends. This CDR3 has 15 residues. The germline gives CDR1 SGHRS, CDR2 YFSETQ. This CDR3 is CASSSGSGNLGGYTF. The CDR3 region has the DNA TGCGCCAGCAGCTCGGGTTCGGGGAATCTCGGGGGCTACACCTTC. Combining the CDR3 with reference TRBV5-1 and TRBJ1-2 gives the whole variable domain KAGVTQTPRYLIKTRGQQVTLSCSPISGHRSVSWYQQTPGQGLQFLFEYFSETQRNKGNFPGRFSGRQFSNSRSEMNVSTLELGDSALYLCASSSGSGNLGGYTFGSGTRLTVV.

This clone has more than one count but fewer than ten. The V gene is TRBV3-1 (or the pseudogene TRBV3-2), the J gene TRBJ1-3; D not certain. This CDR3 has 18 residues. From germline, CDR1 is LGHDT and CDR2 YNNKEL (reference sequence). V lost 0 bases, J lost 2 bases, and 17 bases lay in between. The CDR3, as DNA: TGTGCCAGCAGCCAAGAGTATCCCGGAGGTTCGCCTGGAAACACCATATATTTT. Its protein product is CASSQEYPGGSPGNTIYF.

The genes are TRBV18 and TRBJ1-4; 7 nucleotides match TRBD1. The germline CDR1 and CDR2 sequences are KGHSH and LQKENI. The CDR3 totals 16 residues. Losses at the gene ends were 4 bases for V and 0 bases for J; bases not matched to a gene: 5. DNA for the CDR3: TGTGCCAGCTCACGATTCGGACAGGCAACTAATGAAAAACTGTTTTTT. This encodes CASSRFGQATNEKLFF.